The 15 T cell receptor beta chains listed next were all sequenced from one sample in a study of blood T cell repertoires in COVID-19 (TCRdb year 2020). Library prep was done by the immunoSEQ multiplex PCR assay. TCRdb's version of the immuneACCESS table is confined to in-frame rearrangements and falls short of the full clone set. An unresolved V gene accounts for under half of the shortfall where checked; the remainder is of unknown origin. The table for this sample lists about 410,000 clones; roughly 88% of them were counted only once. The ten largest clones represent about 1.5% of the sample. The sequencing input was peripheral blood. The receptors were gathered from a woman aged 25 to 39 with active or convalescent COVID-19.

The chain employs TRBV10-3 and TRBJ2-1; 8 bases are shared with TRBD1. CDR1 is ENHRY and CDR2 is SYGVKD in the germline V gene. The V gene end was trimmed by 7 bases and the J gene end by 7 bases; junction bases not matched to a gene: 9. This CDR3 comprises 14 residues. The CDR3 DNA reads TGTGCCATCATGAAGACAGGGGCACTAAATGAGCAGTTCTTC. Its protein is CAIMKTGALNEQFF.

CDR3 bases: TGTGCCAGCAGCCAGGGGAGTAGCGGGACCTCCCAAGAGACCCAGTACTTC. Amino acids: CASSQGSSGTSQETQYF. This sequence joins TRBV4-2 and TRBJ2-5; TRBD2 matches 8 bases. CDR3 length: 17 residues. CDR1 is LGHNA and CDR2 is YNFKEQ in the germline V gene. The J segment lost 1 base and the V segment lost 3 bases, leaving 10 bases of the junction unmatched.

The rearrangement links TRBV9 to TRBJ2-1; maybe TRBD1 (6 bases). The CDR3 runs to 14 residues. Germline CDR1 and CDR2: SGDLS and YYNGEE. V lost 2 bases to trimming and J lost 5 bases, with 11 bases between them. The CDR3: CASSVTTGNNEQFF. The CDR3 DNA sequence: TGTGCCAGCAGCGTGACTACAGGGAACAATGAGCAGTTCTTC. The variable domain in full, with the rest retrieved from reference TRBV9 and TRBJ2-1, is DSGVTQTPKHLITATGQRVTLRCSPRSGDLSVYWYQQSLDQGLQFLIQYYNGEERAKGNILERFSAQQFPDLHSELNLSSLELGDSALYFCASSVTTGNNEQFFGPGTRLTVL.

The chain carries TRBV19 and TRBJ1-6, with unresolved D. Germline V gene sequence: CDR1 LNHDA, CDR2 SQIVND (reference sequence). CDR3 size: 16 residues. Trimming left V 5 bases short and J 0 bases short, with 11 bases between. In DNA, the CDR3 is TGTGCCAGTAGTCCGAGATCGAGCTCCTATAATTCACCCCTCCACTTT. Its protein is CASSPRSSSYNSPLHF.

The J gene is TRBJ2-7, the V gene TRBV6-5, with TRBD1 identical over 8 bases. V trimming: 6 bases; J trimming: 1 base; junction bases outside the gene matches: 5. Germline loops: CDR1 MNHEY, CDR2 SVGAGI. This CDR3 is 14 amino acids long. The CDR3 coding sequence is TGTGCCAGCAGCGGACAGGGTAGGTCCTACGAGCAGTACTTC. This gives the protein CASSGQGRSYEQYF.

This chain joins TRBV2 and TRBJ2-6, with D unresolved. Germline-derived CDR1 and CDR2 are SNHLY and FYNNEI. V shed 10 bases and J shed 0 bases, with 13 bases lying between them. There are 15 residues in the CDR3. CDR3 DNA sequence: TGTGCCATTCTAGACCCCAGCTCTGGGGCCAACGTCCTGACTTTC. Translated: CAILDPSSGANVLTF. Combining the CDR3 with reference TRBV2 and TRBJ2-6 gives the whole variable domain EPEVTQTPSHQVTQMGQEVILRCVPISNHLYFYWYRQILGQKVEFLVSFYNNEISEKSEIFDDQFSVERPDGSNFTLKIRSTKLEDSAMYFCAILDPSSGANVLTFGAGSRLTVL.

V is TRBV4-2 and J is TRBJ2-3; D possibly corresponds to TRBD2 (5 bases). Germline CDR1 and CDR2: LGHNA and YNFKEQ. Trimming stripped 1 base from V and 0 bases from J, with 17 bases between. This CDR3 is 18 amino acids long. CDR3: CASSQGEPLAKSTDTQYF. The CDR3 region has the DNA TGTGCCAGCAGCCAAGGGGAGCCCTTAGCGAAAAGCACAGATACGCAGTATTTT.

The genes are TRBV12-3 or TRBV12-4 and TRBJ2-7; TRBD1 aligns across 10 bases. J lost 13 bases, V lost 6 bases, and 6 bases had no gene match. This CDR3 has 11 amino acids. The CDR3 protein is CASSRGTGEYF. The CDR3 nucleotides are TGTGCCAGCAGCCGTGGGACAGGGGAATACTTC.

This clone was seen just once. J is TRBJ2-1 and V is TRBV10-3; 9 bases match TRBD2. J was trimmed by 9 bases and V by 7 bases; bases with no gene match: 10. Germline V gene sequence: CDR1 ENHRY, CDR2 SYGVKD. The CDR3 is made up of 14 amino acids. CDR3: CAINPAGGPFEQFF. CDR3 sequence (DNA): TGTGCCATCAATCCAGCGGGAGGCCCATTTGAGCAGTTCTTC.

The chain couples TRBV3-1 (or the pseudogene TRBV3-2) to TRBJ2-1; no clear D. CDR1 is LGHDT and CDR2 is YNNKEL in the germline V gene (reference sequence). The CDR3 totals 14 residues. The V and J ends lost 0 bases and 13 bases respectively, with 16 bases between them. In nucleotides, the CDR3 is TGTGCCAGCAGCCAAGATCACCGTGGGCAGATCCAGTTCTTC. Encoded protein: CASSQDHRGQIQFF.

The V and J genes are TRBV5-5 and TRBJ1-1; D is unresolved. The germline gives CDR1 SGHKS, CDR2 YYEKEE (reference sequence). The germline V and J ends were trimmed by 4 bases and 1 base, with 8 bases remaining between them. This CDR3 is 13 amino acids long. CDR3 amino acids: CASSASGNTEAFF. CDR3 DNA sequence: TGTGCCAGCAGCGCCTCAGGGAACACTGAAGCTTTCTTT.

The chain uses TRBV28 and TRBJ1-2; no firm D call. This CDR3 has 14 residues. The V gene lost 2 bases and the J gene lost 5 bases, with 12 bases spanning the gap. The germline V gene has CDR1 MDHEN and CDR2 SYDVKM. The CDR3: CASSLVSSPYGYTF. The DNA for the CDR3 is TGTGCCAGCAGTTTAGTCTCCAGTCCTTATGGCTACACCTTC.

The chain links TRBV6-6 to TRBJ1-2; D is unresolved. Germline loops: CDR1 MNHNY, CDR2 SVGAGI (reference sequence). Deletions cut 5 bases from V and 3 bases from J, with 10 bases between. The CDR3 is 13 residues long. This CDR3 reads CASSRPADYGYTF. The CDR3 DNA reads TGTGCCAGCAGTCGCCCGGCGGACTATGGCTACACCTTC.

The chain joins TRBV29-1 to TRBJ1-3, with D perhaps TRBD1 (5 bases). V shed 7 bases and J shed 4 bases, with 14 bases lying between them. Germline V CDR1 and CDR2: SQVTM, ANQGSEA. The CDR3 length is 13 residues. The CDR3 sequence: CSGSAGSGNTIYF. The CDR3, as DNA: TGCAGCGGCTCAGCAGGGTCGGGAAACACCATATATTTT.

This clone was recorded only once. V usage is TRBV4-1 and J usage is TRBJ2-7, with TRBD2 matching 7 bases. V gave up 0 bases and J gave up 6 bases; unmatched junction bases: 11. CDR3 length equals 16 residues. Germline values: CDR1 MGHRA, CDR2 YSYEKL. The CDR3 reads CASSQDGPGGGGEQYF. The CDR3, as DNA: TGCGCCAGCAGCCAAGACGGACCTGGCGGGGGAGGCGAGCAGTACTTC.